The 10 T cell receptor beta chains given below trace back to one sample, sequenced in a study of blood T cell repertoires in COVID-19. Sequencing was performed with immunoSEQ multiplex PCR; in TCRdb, only in-frame clones are kept and a portion is missing. The repertoire includes about 270,000 clones, 85% of them detected once, and about 14% sits in the top ten. Input material: peripheral blood. Source of these receptors: a human donor in a cohort sampled during active COVID-19.

V gene TRBV19 combines with J gene TRBJ2-6; D is unresolved. Germline values: CDR1 LNHDA, CDR2 SQIVND (reference sequence). The CDR3 is 13 residues long. V lost 8 bases, J lost 4 bases, and 9 bases lay in between. DNA of the CDR3: TGTGCCAGTCAGTTTGCCGGGGCCAACGTCCTGACTTTC. The encoded protein is CASQFAGANVLTF.

Comment on this clone: Other DNA variants within this sample encode the same CDR3. The chain recombines TRBV7-2 with TRBJ2-7; TRBD1 agrees at 7 bases. CDR3 length equals 14 residues. Germline-derived CDR1 and CDR2 are SGHTA and FQGNSA. Germline trimming cut 1 base from V and 2 bases from J; bases unmatched to any gene: 2. CDR3: CASSLGTGPYEQYF. The CDR3 DNA reads as TGTGCCAGCAGCTTAGGGACAGGCCCCTACGAGCAGTACTTC.

This chain links TRBV9 with TRBJ1-3; TRBD1 might be the D (5 bases). Germline V gene data show CDR1 as SGDLS and CDR2 as YYNGEE. The CDR3 has 14 residues. Trimming shortened V by 2 bases and J by 4 bases, and 10 bases separated the two germline ends. CDR3 in amino acids: CASSVRDRGNTIYF. The CDR3 nucleotides are TGTGCCAGCAGCGTGCGGGACCGCGGAAACACCATATATTTT.

CDR3 amino acids: CAIRSRTGSEDEQYF. CDR3 bases: TGTGCCATCAGATCGAGGACTGGGAGTGAGGACGAGCAGTACTTC. The chain uses TRBV10-3 and TRBJ2-7; D may be TRBD2 (5 bases). Germline V lookup: CDR1 ENHRY, CDR2 SYGVKD. V was cut by 6 bases and J by 5 bases, with 20 bases left in between. The CDR3 is 15 amino acids.

The chain recombines TRBV6-1 with TRBJ2-2; 11 positions match TRBD2. V lost 2 bases, J lost 3 bases, and 5 bases stayed unmatched. The CDR3 is 17 amino acids. Per the germline V gene, CDR1 is MNHNS and CDR2 is SASEGT. The CDR3 loop reads CASSEPGLAGYTGELFF. In nucleotides, the CDR3 is TGTGCCAGCAGTGAACCTGGACTAGCGGGTTACACCGGGGAGCTGTTTTTT.

This chain links TRBV7-9 with TRBJ2-1, with D possibly matching TRBD2 (5 bases). Germline CDR1 is SEHNR and CDR2 is FQNEAQ (reference sequence). The CDR3 extends over 13 amino acids. The ends were cut back, 7 bases at V and 8 bases at J, with 15 bases in the middle. CDR3 in amino acids: CASNRRAGDEQFF. As DNA, the CDR3 is TGTGCCAGCAACCGAAGGGCCGGGGATGAGCAGTTCTTC. Based on the CDR3 plus reference TRBV7-9 and TRBJ2-1, the full variable domain is DTGVSQNPRHKITKRGQNVTFRCDPISEHNRLYWYRQTLGQGPEFLTYFQNEAQLEKSRLLSDRFSAERPKGSFSTLEIQRTEQGDSAMYLCASNRRAGDEQFFGPGTRLTVL.

The rearrangement joins TRBV10-3 to TRBJ2-5, with 10 bases matching TRBD1. Germline values: CDR1 ENHRY, CDR2 SYGVKD. The CDR3 totals 15 residues. Germline trimming cut 8 bases from V and 3 bases from J; bases unmatched to any gene: 9. In nucleotides, the CDR3 is TGTGCCATCTCGACAGGGGGCCTCCAGAAAGAGACCCAGTACTTC. Its translation: CAISTGGLQKETQYF.

The CDR3 bases are TGTGCCAGCAGCTCACGGGACAGGCCCCTATCTGGAAACACCATATATTTT. Amino acid sequence: CASSSRDRPLSGNTIYF. The chain recombines TRBV28 with TRBJ1-3, with 8 bases matching TRBD1. The CDR3 length is 17 residues. V was pared by 6 bases and J by 1 base, with 11 bases of the junction left unmatched. Germline loops: CDR1 MDHEN, CDR2 SYDVKM.

CDR3 in amino acids: CASSSLGQEGTDTQYF. For the CDR3, the DNA is TGTGCCAGCAGCTCGCTTGGACAGGAGGGGACAGATACGCAGTATTTT. This chain uses TRBV11-1 with TRBJ2-3; TRBD1 might be the D (7 bases). CDR1 is SGHAT and CDR2 is FQDESV in the germline V gene (reference sequence). CDR3 size: 16 residues. V lost 4 bases to trimming and J lost 3 bases, with 17 bases between them.

The chain is built from TRBV20-1 and TRBJ2-7, with D perhaps matching TRBD2 (5 bases). Looked up from germline, CDR1 is DFQATT and CDR2 is SNEGSKA (reference sequence). V lost 3 bases and J lost 0, with 9 bases in between. The CDR3 consists of 13 residues. CDR3 sequence reads: CSASGDYSYEQYF. In DNA form, the CDR3 reads TGCAGTGCTAGTGGCGACTACTCCTACGAGCAGTACTTC.